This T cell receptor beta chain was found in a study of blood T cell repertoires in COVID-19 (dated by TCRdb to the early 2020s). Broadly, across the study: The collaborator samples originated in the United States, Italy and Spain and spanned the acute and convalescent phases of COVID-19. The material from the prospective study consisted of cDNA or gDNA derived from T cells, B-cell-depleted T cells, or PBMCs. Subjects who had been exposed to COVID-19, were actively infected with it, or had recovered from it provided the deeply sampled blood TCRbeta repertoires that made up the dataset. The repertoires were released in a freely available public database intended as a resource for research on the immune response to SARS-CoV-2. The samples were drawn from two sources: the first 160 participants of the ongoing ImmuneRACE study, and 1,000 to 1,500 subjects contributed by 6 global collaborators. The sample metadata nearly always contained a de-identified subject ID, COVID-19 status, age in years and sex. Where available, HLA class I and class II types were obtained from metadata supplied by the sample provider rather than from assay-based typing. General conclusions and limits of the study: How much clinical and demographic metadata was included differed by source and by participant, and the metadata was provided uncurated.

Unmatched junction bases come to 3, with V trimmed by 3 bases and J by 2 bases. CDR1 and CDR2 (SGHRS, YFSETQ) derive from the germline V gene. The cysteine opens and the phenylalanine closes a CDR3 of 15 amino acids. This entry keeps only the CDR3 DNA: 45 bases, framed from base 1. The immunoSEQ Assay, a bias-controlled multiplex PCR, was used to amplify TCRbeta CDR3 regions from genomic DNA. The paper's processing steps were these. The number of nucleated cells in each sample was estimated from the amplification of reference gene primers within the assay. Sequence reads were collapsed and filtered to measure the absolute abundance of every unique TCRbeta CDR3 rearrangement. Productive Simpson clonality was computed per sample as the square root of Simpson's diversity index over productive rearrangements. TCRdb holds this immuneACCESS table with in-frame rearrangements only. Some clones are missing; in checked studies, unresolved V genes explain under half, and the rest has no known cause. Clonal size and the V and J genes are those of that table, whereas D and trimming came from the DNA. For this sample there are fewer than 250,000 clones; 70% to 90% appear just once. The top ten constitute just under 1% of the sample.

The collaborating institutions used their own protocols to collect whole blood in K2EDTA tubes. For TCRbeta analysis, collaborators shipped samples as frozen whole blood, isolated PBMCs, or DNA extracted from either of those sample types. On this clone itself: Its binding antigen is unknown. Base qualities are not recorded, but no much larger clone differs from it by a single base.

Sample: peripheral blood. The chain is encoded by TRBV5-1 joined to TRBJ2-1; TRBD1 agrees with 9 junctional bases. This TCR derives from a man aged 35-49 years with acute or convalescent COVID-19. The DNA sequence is TGCGCCAGCAGCTCGGGACAGGGAACCTACAATGAGCAGTTCTTC. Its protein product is CASSSGQGTYNEQFF.